This T cell receptor beta chain was documented in a study of beta chain features in type 1 diabetes. What was sequenced were expressed TCRB transcripts, since all of the isolated RNA had been reverse transcribed. Data came from immunoSEQ multiplex PCR; TCRdb stores just in-frame clones and leaves some out. Of about 450,000 clones in the sample, approximately 10% were seen once. This clone showed up just a few times. The source is a woman aged 18-29 years in good health. The sequenced sample was naive CD4+ T cells from blood.

CDR3 DNA: TGTGCCAGCAGTGAGTTAGAGACCCAGTACTTC. Translation gives CASSELETQYF. The V call is TRBV25-1, the J call TRBJ2-5; D is unresolved. V gave up 3 bases and J gave up 4 bases, with 3 bases separating them. This CDR3 comprises 11 residues. Germline CDR1 and CDR2: MGHDK and SYGVNS. Drawing the rest from reference TRBV25-1 and TRBJ2-5, the complete variable domain is EADIYQTPRYLVIGTGKKITLECSQTMGHDKMYWYQQDPGMELHLIHYSYGVNSTEKGDLSSESTVSRIRTEHFPLTLESARPSHTSQYLCASSELETQYFGPGTRLLVL.